The sample holds many counts of the clone carrying this T cell receptor (beta chain). As yet, its antigen is unknown. Previously described methods with listed TCR primers produced the bulk TCR libraries. Each CDR3 protein gets one entry after TCRdb re-called the PCR reads with MiXCR. The table records about 640,000 distinct CDR3 sequences, 15% to 20% of them present only once. The trim removed 0 bases at V and 4 bases at J, leaving 6 bases unmatched. This CDR3 has 15 amino acids. The germline V gene has CDR1 SGHNT and CDR2 YYREEE (reference sequence). These data belong to a study of molecular identifiers for immune sequencing clone quantification. Study results and limitations: Clones above 20 RNA copies contained over 99% of effector molecules and under 1% of naive molecules.

Specimen: naive CD8+ T cells from blood, with Jurkat cell RNA spiked in. Subset denoted: FACS-sorted CD8+CD4-CCR7+CD45RA+ naive T cells. The source is a human donor in good health. Some libraries in this study had Jurkat cell RNA spiked in. The J gene is TRBJ2-7, the V gene TRBV5-4, with 8 bases matching TRBD1. The CDR3 DNA reads TGTGCCAGCAGCTTGGTCGGGACAGGAGATTACGAGCAGTACTTC. It yields the protein CASSLVGTGDYEQYF. The full variable domain, its missing parts supplied by reference TRBV5-4 and TRBJ2-7, is ETGVTQSPTHLIKTRGQQVTLRCSSQSGHNTVSWYQQALGQGPQFIFQYYREEENGRGNFPPRFSGLQFPNYSSELNVNALELDDSALYLCASSLVGTGDYEQYFGPGTRLTVT.